Listed below are T cell receptor beta chains from one sample, sequenced in a study of control samples from healthy donors and cancer patients. Here immunoSEQ multiplex PCR was the method, and the copy in TCRdb shows in-frame clones only, minus some. The sample has some 120,000 clones; 80% to 90% are singletons. Sequencing was done on a sample of PBMCs. Every receptor here comes from a woman between 50 and 59 years old with colorectal cancer. CDR3s include the opening cysteine and the closing phenylalanine or tryptophan. A D gene is named only where the DNA matches it firmly. Expanded clones get a size class; other rows say once, few or many, or leave the size out.

d_gene: NA
j_gene: TRBJ1-2
v_gene: TRBV30
abundance: NA
CDR3nt: TGTGCCTGGAGCGCCCTCCTATCCTATGGCTACACCTTC
CDR3aa: CAWSALLSYGYTF

d_gene: TRBD2
j_gene: TRBJ2-2
v_gene: TRBV7-3
abundance: NA
CDR3nt: TGTGCCAGCAGCCAAAGGGGAGGGTGGAACACCGGGGAGCTGTTTTTT
CDR3aa: CASSQRGGWNTGELFF

d_gene: NA
j_gene: TRBJ2-7
v_gene: TRBV18
abundance: once
CDR3nt: TGTGCCAGCTCACCCACCGGACGGTCCTACGAGCAGTACTTC
CDR3aa: CASSPTGRSYEQYF

d_gene: NA
j_gene: TRBJ2-7
v_gene: TRBV23-1
abundance: NA
CDR3nt: TGCGCCAGCAGTCGACATTACCGGGACCTTTCCTACGAGCAGTACTTC
CDR3aa: CASSRHYRDLSYEQYF

d_gene: NA
j_gene: TRBJ1-2
v_gene: TRBV25-1
abundance: NA
CDR3nt: TGTGCCAGCGGGAAACAGGGTGATAGGGGCTACACCTTC
CDR3aa: CASGKQGDRGYTF

d_gene: TRBD2
j_gene: TRBJ2-1
v_gene: TRBV7-2
abundance: NA
CDR3nt: TGTGCCAGCAGCTCAGTGACTAGCGGGAGAGTCTATGAGCAGTTCTTC
CDR3aa: CASSSVTSGRVYEQFF

d_gene: TRBD2
j_gene: TRBJ2-3
v_gene: TRBV5-1
abundance: NA
CDR3nt: TGCGCCAGCAGTCGACTAGCGGACTACACAGATACGCAGTATTTT
CDR3aa: CASSRLADYTDTQYF

d_gene: TRBD1
j_gene: TRBJ2-7
v_gene: TRBV19
abundance: NA
CDR3nt: TGTGCCAGTAGCCCACAGGGGAACTACGAGCAGTACTTC
CDR3aa: CASSPQGNYEQYF

d_gene: NA
j_gene: TRBJ2-3
v_gene: TRBV19
abundance: NA
CDR3nt: TGTGCCAGTAGGTTGGGGGATACGCAGTATTTT
CDR3aa: CASRLGDTQYF

d_gene: NA
j_gene: TRBJ1-6
v_gene: TRBV7-3
abundance: NA
CDR3nt: TGTGCCAGCAGTCTTCTTGGACCATCAACGTCACCCCTCCACTTT
CDR3aa: CASSLLGPSTSPLHF

d_gene: NA
j_gene: TRBJ2-7
v_gene: TRBV28
abundance: NA
CDR3nt: TGTGCCAGCAGCCTACCTCAGACCTACGAGCAGTACTTC
CDR3aa: CASSLPQTYEQYF

d_gene: TRBD2
j_gene: TRBJ2-7
v_gene: TRBV2
abundance: few
CDR3nt: TGTGCCAGCAGTGAGTCGTCGCGGGGGTGGTACGAGCAGTACTTC
CDR3aa: CASSESSRGWYEQYF

d_gene: TRBD1
j_gene: TRBJ2-7
v_gene: TRBV12-3/TRBV12-4
abundance: NA
CDR3nt: TGTGCCAGCAGTTTCTCGACAGGGTACGAGCAGTACTTC
CDR3aa: CASSFSTGYEQYF

d_gene: TRBD1
j_gene: TRBJ1-2
v_gene: TRBV5-5
abundance: NA
CDR3nt: TGTGCCAGCAGCAGGGGGACAGGGGGCACCTATGGCTACACCTTC
CDR3aa: CASSRGTGGTYGYTF

d_gene: TRBD2
j_gene: TRBJ2-1
v_gene: TRBV6-5
abundance: NA
CDR3nt: TGTGCCAGCAGTTACCAGACTAGCGGGGGGTGGGATGAGCAGTTCTTC
CDR3aa: CASSYQTSGGWDEQFF

d_gene: NA
j_gene: TRBJ2-3
v_gene: TRBV29-1
abundance: few
CDR3nt: TGCAGCGTTGGTTCTCCATACACAGATACGCAGTATTTT
CDR3aa: CSVGSPYTDTQYF

d_gene: NA
j_gene: TRBJ2-1
v_gene: TRBV10-3
abundance: NA
CDR3nt: TGTGCCATTCGGGGACGGACAACCTACAATGAGCAGTTCTTC
CDR3aa: CAIRGRTTYNEQFF

d_gene: NA
j_gene: TRBJ1-2
v_gene: TRBV28
abundance: NA
CDR3nt: TGTGCCAGCAGTTTACTTAGGCGAAGGAACTATGGCTACACCTTC
CDR3aa: CASSLLRRRNYGYTF

d_gene: NA
j_gene: TRBJ1-2
v_gene: TRBV27
abundance: once
CDR3nt: TGTGCCAGCAGTTTAGGACAGAACTATGGCTACACCTTC
CDR3aa: CASSLGQNYGYTF

d_gene: NA
j_gene: TRBJ1-2
v_gene: TRBV5-1
abundance: NA
CDR3nt: TGCGCCAGCAGCGCCGACAGAAACGGCTACACCTTC
CDR3aa: CASSADRNGYTF

d_gene: NA
j_gene: TRBJ1-1
v_gene: TRBV20-1
abundance: NA
CDR3nt: TGCAGTGCTAAAAAACAGGTTGAAGCTTTCTTT
CDR3aa: CSAKKQVEAFF

d_gene: NA
j_gene: TRBJ2-7
v_gene: TRBV24-1
abundance: NA
CDR3nt: TGTGCCACCAGTGCGCTGGGCGCTACGAGGCAGTACTTC
CDR3aa: CATSALGATRQYF

d_gene: TRBD2
j_gene: TRBJ2-1
v_gene: TRBV12-3/TRBV12-4
abundance: NA
CDR3nt: TGTGCCAGCCGGACTAGCGGGGACAATGAGCAGTTCTTC
CDR3aa: CASRTSGDNEQFF

d_gene: TRBD1
j_gene: TRBJ1-1
v_gene: TRBV28
abundance: NA
CDR3nt: TGTGCCAGCAGTTTATGGGTGGGGCAGGGGGTAAGTGAAGCTTTCTTT
CDR3aa: CASSLWVGQGVSEAFF

d_gene: TRBD1
j_gene: TRBJ1-5
v_gene: TRBV15
abundance: NA
CDR3nt: TGTGCCACCAGCCCCGGAGACAGGGGCGATCAGCCCCAGCATTTT
CDR3aa: CATSPGDRGDQPQHF

d_gene: TRBD2
j_gene: TRBJ2-2
v_gene: TRBV11-2
abundance: NA
CDR3nt: TGTGCCAGCAGCTTAGAGAGTCGACTAGCGGGAAATTCCGGGGAGCTGTTTTTT
CDR3aa: CASSLESRLAGNSGELFF

d_gene: TRBD1
j_gene: TRBJ2-7
v_gene: TRBV3-1/TRBV3-2
abundance: NA
CDR3nt: TGTGCCAGCAGCCAAGGGCCGCTTCGACAGGGGGCGTCCTACGAGCAGTACTTC
CDR3aa: CASSQGPLRQGASYEQYF

d_gene: TRBD1
j_gene: TRBJ1-2
v_gene: TRBV6-1
abundance: NA
CDR3nt: TGTGCCAGCAGTGAAGCGTACGGGACAGGGGGCGCAAATGGCTACACCTTC
CDR3aa: CASSEAYGTGGANGYTF

d_gene: NA
j_gene: TRBJ2-1
v_gene: TRBV5-6
abundance: NA
CDR3nt: TGTGCCAGCAGCTTGATTGGGGGGAGCTCCTACAATGAGCAGTTCTTC
CDR3aa: CASSLIGGSSYNEQFF

d_gene: NA
j_gene: TRBJ2-3
v_gene: TRBV7-3
abundance: NA
CDR3nt: TGTGCCAGCAGCCCGGGGTCCTTTGTCGCCCAAGATACGCAGTATTTT
CDR3aa: CASSPGSFVAQDTQYF

d_gene: TRBD1
j_gene: TRBJ2-2
v_gene: TRBV29-1
abundance: NA
CDR3nt: TGCAGCGCTCGGACAGGGGGAAGTGGCGGGGAGCTGTTTTTT
CDR3aa: CSARTGGSGGELFF

d_gene: NA
j_gene: TRBJ1-5
v_gene: TRBV19
abundance: NA
CDR3nt: TGTGCCAGTAGTCCGCTGGGATGGTTAGCGAGCAATCAGCCCCAGCATTTT
CDR3aa: CASSPLGWLASNQPQHF

d_gene: NA
j_gene: TRBJ1-2
v_gene: TRBV19
abundance: NA
CDR3nt: TGTGCCAGTAGTATAGATCTTGAGGATGGCTACACCTTC
CDR3aa: CASSIDLEDGYTF

d_gene: NA
j_gene: TRBJ1-4
v_gene: TRBV4-1
abundance: NA
CDR3nt: TGCGCCAGCAGCCAAGACAGGGGACGTGAAAAACTGTTTTTT
CDR3aa: CASSQDRGREKLFF

d_gene: TRBD1
j_gene: TRBJ1-1
v_gene: TRBV28
abundance: NA
CDR3nt: TGTGCCAGCAGTAGAGTACAGGGGGCAATCAACACTGAAGCTTTCTTT
CDR3aa: CASSRVQGAINTEAFF

d_gene: TRBD1
j_gene: TRBJ1-5
v_gene: TRBV18
abundance: NA
CDR3nt: TGTGCCAGCTCACCACTGTCAGGGGGGGATCAGCCCCAGCATTTT
CDR3aa: CASSPLSGGDQPQHF

d_gene: NA
j_gene: TRBJ1-2
v_gene: TRBV12-3/TRBV12-4
abundance: once
CDR3nt: TGTGCCAGCGCCCCAGGGAATAACTATGGCTACACCTTC
CDR3aa: CASAPGNNYGYTF

d_gene: NA
j_gene: TRBJ1-2
v_gene: TRBV4-2
abundance: NA
CDR3nt: TGTGCCAGCAGCCAAGATAGACAGAGCTATGGCTACACCTTC
CDR3aa: CASSQDRQSYGYTF

d_gene: NA
j_gene: TRBJ1-2
v_gene: TRBV5-5
abundance: NA
CDR3nt: TGTGCCAGCAGTTCGTACGTCGGACGGGGCGATGGCTACACCTTC
CDR3aa: CASSSYVGRGDGYTF

d_gene: TRBD2
j_gene: TRBJ2-1
v_gene: TRBV11-2
abundance: once
CDR3nt: TGTGCCAGCAGCTTGGATCCTACTAGCGGCCGTACCTACAATGAGCAGTTCTTC
CDR3aa: CASSLDPTSGRTYNEQFF

d_gene: TRBD2
j_gene: TRBJ2-7
v_gene: TRBV3-1/TRBV3-2
abundance: few
CDR3nt: TGTGCCAGCAGCCCCCGGACTAGCGGGGGTTACTACGAGCAGTACTTC
CDR3aa: CASSPRTSGGYYEQYF

d_gene: TRBD1
j_gene: TRBJ2-5
v_gene: TRBV19
abundance: NA
CDR3nt: TGTGCCAGTAGTATATGGGACAGAAAAGAGACCCAGTACTTC
CDR3aa: CASSIWDRKETQYF

d_gene: NA
j_gene: TRBJ1-3
v_gene: TRBV29-1
abundance: NA
CDR3nt: TGCAGCGTTGATGGGGGATCGGGGGGAAACACCATATATTTT
CDR3aa: CSVDGGSGGNTIYF

d_gene: NA
j_gene: TRBJ2-6
v_gene: TRBV5-6
abundance: NA
CDR3nt: TGTGCCAGCAGCTTGGGGGCCGTCTCTGGGGCCAACGTCCTGACTTTC
CDR3aa: CASSLGAVSGANVLTF

d_gene: TRBD2
j_gene: TRBJ2-1
v_gene: TRBV2
abundance: NA
CDR3nt: TGTGCCAGCAGGATACTAGCGGGGGCCTACAATGAGCAGTTCTTC
CDR3aa: CASRILAGAYNEQFF

d_gene: NA
j_gene: TRBJ2-1
v_gene: TRBV6-1
abundance: NA
CDR3nt: TGTGCCAGCAGTGAAGGGTGGCTCCGTAGCTCCTACAATGAGCAGTTCTTC
CDR3aa: CASSEGWLRSSYNEQFF

d_gene: NA
j_gene: TRBJ1-3
v_gene: TRBV19
abundance: NA
CDR3nt: TGTGCCAGTAGTATTGGGGATGTCCTCAACTCTGGAAACACCATATATTTT
CDR3aa: CASSIGDVLNSGNTIYF

d_gene: NA
j_gene: TRBJ2-1
v_gene: TRBV27
abundance: NA
CDR3nt: TGTGCCAGCAGTTTGCGAGGCTCCTACAATGAGCAGTTCTTC
CDR3aa: CASSLRGSYNEQFF

d_gene: NA
j_gene: TRBJ1-2
v_gene: TRBV29-1
abundance: NA
CDR3nt: TGCAGCGTTGACGGGGTGTATGGCTACACCTTC
CDR3aa: CSVDGVYGYTF

d_gene: NA
j_gene: TRBJ1-2
v_gene: TRBV6-6
abundance: NA
CDR3nt: TGTGCCAGCAGAGACAGGCTTCTGGATGGCTATGGCTACACCTTC
CDR3aa: CASRDRLLDGYGYTF

d_gene: NA
j_gene: TRBJ2-1
v_gene: TRBV3-1/TRBV3-2
abundance: NA
CDR3nt: TGTGCCAGCAGCCAAGATGTGGGGGGAACCTCCTACAATGAGCAGTTCTTC
CDR3aa: CASSQDVGGTSYNEQFF

d_gene: TRBD2
j_gene: TRBJ2-2
v_gene: TRBV2
abundance: few
CDR3nt: TGTGCCAGCAGTGCTAGCGGGGGAACCGGGGAGCTGTTTTTT
CDR3aa: CASSASGGTGELFF

d_gene: NA
j_gene: TRBJ2-5
v_gene: TRBV6-1
abundance: NA
CDR3nt: TGTGCCAGCAGTGAGACCCCACGAGAGACCCAGTACTTC
CDR3aa: CASSETPRETQYF

d_gene: TRBD1
j_gene: TRBJ1-2
v_gene: TRBV11-2
abundance: NA
CDR3nt: TGTGCCAGCAGCCGGACAGGGGATGGCTACACCTTC
CDR3aa: CASSRTGDGYTF

d_gene: TRBD2
j_gene: TRBJ2-1
v_gene: TRBV27
abundance: NA
CDR3nt: TGTGCCAGCAGTTTAGTACTAGCGGGAGTAGCTAGCAACTCCTACAATGAGCAGTTCTTC
CDR3aa: CASSLVLAGVASNSYNEQFF

d_gene: NA
j_gene: TRBJ2-1
v_gene: TRBV28
abundance: few
CDR3nt: TGTGCCAGCAGTCCCCCCTTGGGGCGGGACTCTTACAATGAGCAGTTCTTC
CDR3aa: CASSPPLGRDSYNEQFF

d_gene: NA
j_gene: TRBJ1-2
v_gene: TRBV11-2
abundance: few
CDR3nt: TGTGCCAGCAGCTTATCGAATGTCGGGAGAGGCTACACCTTC
CDR3aa: CASSLSNVGRGYTF

d_gene: NA
j_gene: TRBJ2-1
v_gene: TRBV6-5
abundance: NA
CDR3nt: TGTGCCAGCAGTCCCGGGACAACCTACAATGAGCAGTTCTTC
CDR3aa: CASSPGTTYNEQFF

d_gene: NA
j_gene: TRBJ2-3
v_gene: TRBV9
abundance: NA
CDR3nt: TGTGCCAGCAGCATAAATCCGGACGGGGATACGCAGTATTTT
CDR3aa: CASSINPDGDTQYF